These T cell receptor beta chains were read from a single sample in a study of human T cells and chemical hapten exposure. One entry per CDR3 protein, called by TCRdb with MiXCR from the RACE reads. The table includes tens of thousands of distinct CDR3 sequences, approximately 9.9% detected once. Source: whole blood, taken in connection with sensitization to the hapten diphenylcyclopropenone (DPC). The receptors were gathered from a man in his forties with alopecia areata. Some clones in this sample may be carry-over from other donors' samples. CDR3s include the opening cysteine and the closing phenylalanine or tryptophan. A D gene is named only where the DNA matches it firmly. Clone size is not always given. Where it is, it says once, few, many or a class for expanded clones.

V: TRBV7-2; J: TRBJ1-1; size: NA; length: 17; D: TRBD1; DNA: TGTGCCAGCAGCCCAGCCGGGGCAGGGGGGACCCGGACTGAAGCTTTCTTT; CDR3: CASSPAGAGGTRTEAFF
V: TRBV27; J: TRBJ1-5; size: NA; length: 13; D: NA; DNA: TGTGCCAGCAGCTGGGATGGGCGTCAGCCCCAGCATTTT; CDR3: CASSWDGRQPQHF
V: TRBV11-2; J: TRBJ2-7; size: NA; length: 15; D: TRBD1; DNA: TGTGCCAGTAGCTTAGCCTGGGACAGTGTGGGCGAGCAGTACTTC; CDR3: CASSLAWDSVGEQYF
V: TRBV6-6; J: TRBJ1-4; size: NA; length: 14; D: NA; DNA: TGTGCCAGCAGTTACAAAGGAAATAATGAAAAACTGTTTTTT; CDR3: CASSYKGNNEKLFF
V: TRBV30; J: TRBJ2-3; size: NA; length: 15; D: TRBD2; DNA: TGTGCCTGGAGTAAGCTAGCGGGCATAGCAAATACGCAGTATTTT; CDR3: CAWSKLAGIANTQYF
V: TRBV20-1; J: TRBJ2-5; size: few; length: 13; D: NA; DNA: TGCAGTGCAGAGACCCCCTACCAAGAGACCCAGTACTTC; CDR3: CSAETPYQETQYF
V: TRBV18; J: TRBJ1-2; size: few; length: 16; D: NA; DNA: TGTGCCAGCTCCCCCGGGTTTGCGGACACGGATTATGGCTACACCTTC; CDR3: CASSPGFADTDYGYTF
V: TRBV25-1; J: TRBJ2-3; size: NA; length: 17; D: NA; DNA: TGTGCCAGTTGGGGGGACGGGACAGTGGAGTCCACAGATACGCAGTATTTT; CDR3: CASWGDGTVESTDTQYF
V: TRBV4-1; J: TRBJ2-7; size: few; length: 16; D: TRBD2; DNA: TGCGCCAGCAGCCCAGGAGCCCGGACTAGCTCCTACGAGCAGTACTTC; CDR3: CASSPGARTSSYEQYF
V: TRBV6-5; J: TRBJ1-3; size: few; length: 13; D: NA; DNA: TGTGCCAGCTCCCGAGAGACTGGAAACACCATATATTTT; CDR3: CASSRETGNTIYF
V: TRBV6-1; J: TRBJ1-2; size: NA; length: 12; D: NA; DNA: TGTGCCAGCAGTGGGACAGTCTATGGCTACACCTTC; CDR3: CASSGTVYGYTF
V: TRBV29-1; J: TRBJ1-2; size: NA; length: 13; D: NA; DNA: TGCAGCGTTGGAGGAGGGATTAACTATGGCTACACCTTC; CDR3: CSVGGGINYGYTF
V: TRBV6-1; J: TRBJ1-4; size: many; length: 15; D: TRBD1; DNA: TGTGCCAGCAGTGAAACGTGGACAGGGCGCGAAAAACTGTTTTTT; CDR3: CASSETWTGREKLFF
V: TRBV20-1; J: TRBJ2-1; size: few; length: 13; D: TRBD2; DNA: TGCAGTGCTAGAGCGGGAGGGCCTGATGAGCAGTTCTTC; CDR3: CSARAGGPDEQFF
V: TRBV6-5; J: TRBJ2-1; size: NA; length: 12; D: NA; DNA: TGTGCCAGCAGTTACTCGAACGTAGAGCAGTTCTTC; CDR3: CASSYSNVEQFF
V: TRBV20-1; J: TRBJ1-1; size: many; length: 14; D: NA; DNA: TGCAGTGCTAAGTTCGGGGCAAGGAACACTGAAGCTTTCTTT; CDR3: CSAKFGARNTEAFF
V: TRBV4-3; J: TRBJ2-1; size: NA; length: 15; D: NA; DNA: TGCGCCAGCAGCCAAGATGGGCTAGGAGGGAATGAGCAGTTCTTC; CDR3: CASSQDGLGGNEQFF
V: TRBV7-2; J: TRBJ1-5; size: NA; length: 14; D: NA; DNA: TGTGCCAGCACCCAGGGGAGTATGGGTCAGCCCCAGCATTTT; CDR3: CASTQGSMGQPQHF
V: TRBV30; J: TRBJ1-2; size: NA; length: 11; D: NA; DNA: TGTGCCTGGAGTGGAGGGGGAGGCTACACCTTC; CDR3: CAWSGGGGYTF
V: TRBV29-1; J: TRBJ2-5; size: many; length: 13; D: NA; DNA: TGCAGCGCCGACGTGCAGGGCTGCGAGACCCAGTACTTC; CDR3: CSADVQGCETQYF
V: TRBV5-1; J: TRBJ1-3; size: many; length: 14; D: TRBD1; DNA: TGCGCCAGCAGCCTGGACAGGGCTGGAAACACCATATATTTT; CDR3: CASSLDRAGNTIYF
V: TRBV6-5; J: TRBJ2-1; size: NA; length: 15; D: NA; DNA: TGTGCCAGCAGTTACTCTCGGACACAGGGAAATGAGCAGTTCTTC; CDR3: CASSYSRTQGNEQFF
V: TRBV30; J: TRBJ2-5; size: few; length: 15; D: TRBD2; DNA: TGTGCCTGGAGTCGGGGGGGACTAGCGGAAGAGACCCAGTACTTC; CDR3: CAWSRGGLAEETQYF
V: TRBV13; J: TRBJ1-2; size: few; length: 13; D: NA; DNA: TGTGCCAGCAGCTTAAAGGGCTGGGATGGCTACACCTTC; CDR3: CASSLKGWDGYTF
V: TRBV6-2/TRBV6-3; J: TRBJ1-5; size: many; length: 15; D: NA; DNA: TGTGCCAGCAGTTACGGAGGGGTGAGCAATCAGCCCCAGCATTTT; CDR3: CASSYGGVSNQPQHF
V: TRBV7-7; J: TRBJ2-3; size: NA; length: 13; D: NA; DNA: TGTGCTAGCAGCTTATACGTGGATGATACGCAGTATTTT; CDR3: CASSLYVDDTQYF
V: TRBV9; J: TRBJ2-7; size: NA; length: 16; D: TRBD1; DNA: TGTGCCAGCAGCGTAGGTGCGGGACAGGACGCTAGCGAGCAGTACTTC; CDR3: CASSVGAGQDASEQYF
V: TRBV28; J: TRBJ2-3; size: few; length: 15; D: TRBD1; DNA: TGTGCCAGCAGTTCGCCGGGACAGAGCACAGATACGCAGTATTTT; CDR3: CASSSPGQSTDTQYF
V: TRBV20-1; J: TRBJ2-3; size: NA; length: 15; D: NA; DNA: TGCAGTGCTAGAGATAGGGGACTCTACACAGATACGCAGTATTTT; CDR3: CSARDRGLYTDTQYF
V: TRBV20-1; J: TRBJ2-5; size: NA; length: 15; D: TRBD2; DNA: TGCAGTGCTCCTCCGGGCGGGAGGCATCAAGAGACCCAGTACTTC; CDR3: CSAPPGGRHQETQYF
V: TRBV7-2; J: TRBJ1-6; size: few; length: 14; D: NA; DNA: TGTGCCAGCAGCTTCAACCGACAGAATTCACCCCTCCACTTT; CDR3: CASSFNRQNSPLHF
V: TRBV20-1; J: TRBJ2-6; size: NA; length: 16; D: TRBD1; DNA: TGCAGTGCTAGAAGGACAGGCCTATCTGGGGCCAACGTCCTGACTTTC; CDR3: CSARRTGLSGANVLTF
V: TRBV9; J: TRBJ1-1; size: NA; length: 16; D: TRBD1; DNA: TGTGCCAGCAGCGTAGGCTTTCGGACAGGGGACGGCGGAGCTTTCTTT; CDR3: CASSVGFRTGDGGAFF
V: TRBV11-2; J: TRBJ1-1; size: NA; length: 11; D: NA; DNA: TGTGCCAGCAGCCGACACACTGAAGCTTTCTTT; CDR3: CASSRHTEAFF
V: TRBV19; J: TRBJ2-5; size: few; length: 14; D: NA; DNA: TGTGCCACTTCATCCCCCCGACAGAGGGAGACCCAGTACTTC; CDR3: CATSSPRQRETQYF
V: TRBV2; J: TRBJ2-3; size: many; length: 15; D: NA; DNA: TGTGCCAGCAGTGATGGCGGCAAACGCACAGATACGCAGTATTTT; CDR3: CASSDGGKRTDTQYF
V: TRBV7-7; J: TRBJ2-5; size: NA; length: 15; D: NA; DNA: TGTGCTAGCAGCTTAGGCCGGCGGAAAGAAGAGACCCAGTACTTC; CDR3: CASSLGRRKEETQYF